These 9 T cell receptor beta chains came from one sample sequenced in a study of OX40 agonist ivuxolimab in advanced cancers. Repertoires were generated with immunoSEQ multiplex PCR, while TCRdb's copy carries only in-frame clones and drops some. The repertoire holds about 79,000 clones, with about nine tenths as singletons. The material was CD4+ or CD8+ T cells sorted from blood, obtained in a trial of the OX40 agonist ivuxolimab. The receptors derive from an adult with an advanced solid tumor such as melanoma, head and neck, liver or kidney cancer.

The chain combines TRBV11-2 with TRBJ2-3, with 8 positions matching TRBD2. The CDR3 length is 16 residues. The germline V gene has CDR1 SGHAT and CDR2 FQNNGV. With V trimmed by 5 bases and J by 2 bases, 9 bases remained unmatched. Here the CDR3 reads CASSPGVAGITDTQYF. The CDR3 DNA follows: TGTGCCAGCAGCCCCGGGGTAGCGGGAATCACAGATACGCAGTATTTT.

The chain employs TRBV2 and TRBJ2-3; D may correspond to TRBD1 or TRBD2 (5 bases each). The length of the CDR3 is 13 residues. The germline V gene has CDR1 SNHLY and CDR2 FYNNEI. V shed 7 bases and J shed 11 bases, with 19 bases lying between them. CDR3 nucleotide sequence: TGTGCCAGCATCGTCCGGGACGGAATATTGCAGTATTTT. It is translated as CASIVRDGILQYF.

The chain uses TRBV27 and TRBJ2-1; TRBD2 agrees at 14 bases. V shed 8 bases and J 6 bases; nucleotides not matched to a gene: 6. The germline V gene encodes CDR1 MNHEY and CDR2 SMNVEV (reference sequence). CDR3 length: 15 residues. In nucleotides, the CDR3 is TGTGCCAGCGCCTCCGGGACTAGCGGGAGCAATGAGCAGTTCTTC. Translation: CASASGTSGSNEQFF.

The V gene is TRBV5-1, the J gene TRBJ1-2, with 9 bases aligning to TRBD1. The V segment lost 4 bases and the J segment 7 bases; nucleotides outside the gene matches: 11. The CDR3 is made up of 15 amino acids. The V gene's germline CDR1 is SGHRS and CDR2 YFSETQ. The CDR3 protein is CASSPRGQGDGGYTF. In DNA, the CDR3 is TGCGCCAGCAGCCCTCGGGGACAGGGCGATGGTGGCTACACCTTC.

This clone came up a few times. The CDR3 DNA reads TGTGCCAGCTCACCGACCGTACAGGGCACTGAAGCTTTCTTT. This sequence encodes CASSPTVQGTEAFF. V and J are TRBV18 and TRBJ1-1, with D maybe TRBD1 (6 bases). CDR3 size: 14 residues. V dropped 3 bases and J dropped 4 bases, with 12 bases sitting between them. CDR1 KGHSH and CDR2 LQKENI come from the germline V gene.

This clone was picked up a small number of times. V gene TRBV18 combines with J gene TRBJ2-2, with D tentatively TRBD1 (7 bases). V gave up 4 bases and J gave up 6 bases, with 18 bases separating them. Germline V lookup: CDR1 KGHSH, CDR2 LQKENI. The CDR3 has 16 amino acids. The CDR3 DNA is TGTGCCAGCTCACGAGAACAGGGGAGGATCCCCGGGGAGCTGTTTTTT. Amino acids: CASSREQGRIPGELFF.

This sequence joins TRBV30 and TRBJ2-3, with D possibly being TRBD2 (6 bases). Trimming shortened V by 7 bases and J by 8 bases, and 16 bases separated the two germline ends. CDR3 size: 12 residues. CDR1 GTSNPN and CDR2 SVGIG come from the germline V gene (reference sequence). CDR3 coding DNA: TGTGCCTTTTCCGGAGGGCAGGGTACGCAGTATTTT. It specifies CAFSGGQGTQYF.

The chain carries TRBV19 and TRBJ1-5; D may be TRBD1 (5 bases). V dropped 11 bases and J dropped 6 bases, with 17 bases sitting between them. Germline lookup yields CDR1 LNHDA and CDR2 SQIVND (reference sequence). The CDR3 sequence is 13 residues long. The CDR3 sequence is CAVGVDGLQPQHF. CDR3 nucleotides: TGTGCCGTAGGGGTGGACGGTCTTCAGCCCCAGCATTTT. The complete variable domain, with remaining parts taken from reference TRBV19 and TRBJ1-5, reads DGGITQSPKYLFRKEGQNVTLSCEQNLNHDAMYWYRQDPGQGLRLIYYSQIVNDFQKGDIAEGYSVSREKKESFPLTVTSAQKNPTAFYLCAVGVDGLQPQHFGDGTRLSIL.

This chain links TRBV6-5 with TRBJ2-5, with D maybe TRBD1 (8 bases). Near its end, the DNA agrees better with TRBJ2-7, so the J call may be wrong. The CDR3 totals 14 residues. Germline CDR1 and CDR2: MNHEY and SVGAGI. In nucleotides, the CDR3 is TGTGCCAGCAGTTCGTACAGGGGGGGCTACGAGCAGTACTTC. Its translation is CASSSYRGGYEQYF.